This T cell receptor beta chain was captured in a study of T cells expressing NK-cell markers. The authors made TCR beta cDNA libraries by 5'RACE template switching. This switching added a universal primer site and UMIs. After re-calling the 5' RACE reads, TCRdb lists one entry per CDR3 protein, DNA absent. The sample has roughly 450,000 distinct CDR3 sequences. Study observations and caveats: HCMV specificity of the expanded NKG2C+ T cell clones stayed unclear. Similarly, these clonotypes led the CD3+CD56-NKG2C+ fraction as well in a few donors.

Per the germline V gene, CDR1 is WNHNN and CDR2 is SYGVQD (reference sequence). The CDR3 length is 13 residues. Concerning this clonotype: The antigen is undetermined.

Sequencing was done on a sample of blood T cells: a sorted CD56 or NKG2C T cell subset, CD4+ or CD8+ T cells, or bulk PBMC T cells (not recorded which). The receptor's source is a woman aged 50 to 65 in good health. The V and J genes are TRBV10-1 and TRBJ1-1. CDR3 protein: CASQMGSNTEAFF.